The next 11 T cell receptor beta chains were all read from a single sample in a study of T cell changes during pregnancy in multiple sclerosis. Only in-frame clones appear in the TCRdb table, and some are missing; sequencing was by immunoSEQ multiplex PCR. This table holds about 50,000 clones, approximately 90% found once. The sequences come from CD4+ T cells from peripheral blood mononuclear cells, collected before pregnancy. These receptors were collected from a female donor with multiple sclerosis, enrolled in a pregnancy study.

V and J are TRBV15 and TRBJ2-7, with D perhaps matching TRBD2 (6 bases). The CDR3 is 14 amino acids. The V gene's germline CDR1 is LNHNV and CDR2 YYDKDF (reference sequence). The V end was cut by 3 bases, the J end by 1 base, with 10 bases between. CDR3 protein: CATSRDRGSYEQYF. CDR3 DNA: TGTGCCACCAGCAGGGACCGGGGGTCCTACGAGCAGTACTTC. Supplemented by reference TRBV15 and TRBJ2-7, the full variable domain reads DAMVIQNPRYQVTQFGKPVTLSCSQTLNHNVMYWYQQKSSQAPKLLFHYYDKDFNNEADTPDNFQSRRPNTSFCFLDIRSPGLGDTAMYLCATSRDRGSYEQYFGPGTRLTVT.

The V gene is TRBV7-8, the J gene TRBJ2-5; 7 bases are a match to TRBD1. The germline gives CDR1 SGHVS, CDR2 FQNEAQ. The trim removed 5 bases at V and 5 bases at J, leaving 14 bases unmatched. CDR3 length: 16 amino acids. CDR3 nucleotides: TGTGCCAGCAGCCCGACCACAGGGGTTCAGGGGGAGACCCAGTACTTC. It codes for CASSPTTGVQGETQYF.

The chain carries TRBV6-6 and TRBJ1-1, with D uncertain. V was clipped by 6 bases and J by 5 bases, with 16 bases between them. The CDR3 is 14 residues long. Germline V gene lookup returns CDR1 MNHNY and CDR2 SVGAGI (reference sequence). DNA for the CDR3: TGTGCCAGCAGCAAGGAGGGCGTGGGAACTGAAGCTTTCTTT. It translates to CASSKEGVGTEAFF.

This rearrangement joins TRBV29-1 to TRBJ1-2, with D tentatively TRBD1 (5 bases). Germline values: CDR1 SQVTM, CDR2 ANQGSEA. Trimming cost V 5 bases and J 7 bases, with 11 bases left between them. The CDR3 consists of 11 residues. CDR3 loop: CSVPGLPGYTF. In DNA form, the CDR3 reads TGCAGCGTTCCGGGACTTCCTGGCTACACCTTC.

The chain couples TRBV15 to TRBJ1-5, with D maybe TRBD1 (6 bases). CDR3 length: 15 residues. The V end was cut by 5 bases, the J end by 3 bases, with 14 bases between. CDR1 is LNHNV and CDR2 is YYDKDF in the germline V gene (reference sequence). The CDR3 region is CATSADRTHNQPQHF. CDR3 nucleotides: TGTGCCACCAGCGCCGACAGGACCCACAATCAGCCCCAGCATTTT.

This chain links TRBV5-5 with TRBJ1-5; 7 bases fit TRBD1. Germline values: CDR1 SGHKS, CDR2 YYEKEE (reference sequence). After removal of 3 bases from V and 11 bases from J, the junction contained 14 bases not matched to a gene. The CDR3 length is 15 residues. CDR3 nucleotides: TGTGCCAGCAGCTCAAGACAGGGACCTTTGAGGTCCCAGCATTTT. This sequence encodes CASSSRQGPLRSQHF.

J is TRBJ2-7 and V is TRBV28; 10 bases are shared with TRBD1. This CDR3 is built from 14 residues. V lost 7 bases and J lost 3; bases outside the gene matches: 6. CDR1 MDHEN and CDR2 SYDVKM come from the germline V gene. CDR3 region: CASTRTGGFYEQYF. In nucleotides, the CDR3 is TGTGCCAGCACACGGACAGGGGGGTTCTACGAGCAGTACTTC.

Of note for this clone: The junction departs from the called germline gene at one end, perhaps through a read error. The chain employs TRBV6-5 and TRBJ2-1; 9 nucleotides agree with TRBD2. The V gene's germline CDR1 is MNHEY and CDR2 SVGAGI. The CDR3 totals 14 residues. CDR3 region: CASRSSGKHNGQFF. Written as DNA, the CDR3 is TGTGCCAGCAGGTCTAGCGGGAAACACAATGGGCAGTTCTTC.

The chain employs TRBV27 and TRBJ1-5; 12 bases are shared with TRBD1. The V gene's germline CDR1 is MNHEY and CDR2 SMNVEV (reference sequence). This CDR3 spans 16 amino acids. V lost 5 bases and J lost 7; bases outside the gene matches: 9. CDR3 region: CASSRGTGGGGQPQHF. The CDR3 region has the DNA TGTGCCAGCAGTCGTGGGACAGGGGGCGGAGGGCAGCCCCAGCATTTT.

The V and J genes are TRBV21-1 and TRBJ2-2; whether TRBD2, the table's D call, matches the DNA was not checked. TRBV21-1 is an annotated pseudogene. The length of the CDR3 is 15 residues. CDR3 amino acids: CASSKVAGSTGELFF. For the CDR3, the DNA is TGTGCCAGCAGCAAAGTTGCGGGATCGACCGGGGAGCTGTTTTTT.

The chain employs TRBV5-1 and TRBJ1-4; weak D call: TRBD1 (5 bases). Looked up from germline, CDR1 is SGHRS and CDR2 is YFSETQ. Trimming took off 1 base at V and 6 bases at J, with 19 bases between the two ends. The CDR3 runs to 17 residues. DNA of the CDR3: TGCGCCAGCAGCTTGTTGGGGCAGGGAGGGAAGCATGAAAAACTGTTTTTT. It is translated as CASSLLGQGGKHEKLFF. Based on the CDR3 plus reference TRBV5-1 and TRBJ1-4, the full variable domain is KAGVTQTPRYLIKTRGQQVTLSCSPISGHRSVSWYQQTPGQGLQFLFEYFSETQRNKGNFPGRFSGRQFSNSRSEMNVSTLELGDSALYLCASSLLGQGGKHEKLFFGSGTQLSVL.